This TCR beta chain stems from a study of T-cell reconstitution after alpha-beta-depleted transplantation in children. The library targeted TCRbeta and was prepared with unique molecular identifiers. In TCRdb, the PCR reads were re-called with MiXCR into one record per CDR3 protein. Among more than 450,000 distinct CDR3 sequences listed, about a sixth were seen once. This clonotype has a count of ten or more. This clonotype was sampled from a human donor who donated a stem cell graft to a child with acute lymphoblastic leukemia. The sequenced sample was PBMCs from the stem cell graft donor, obtained from the stem cell graft.

In DNA form, the CDR3 reads TGTGCCAGCAGCAAGGGGGGCGCAGATACGCAGTATTTT. Translated, it gives CASSKGGADTQYF. This chain joins TRBV5-4 and TRBJ2-3; possibly TRBD1 or TRBD2 for D (6 bases each). CDR1 and CDR2 (germline): SGHNT, YYREEE (reference sequence). The CDR3 sequence is 13 residues long. The V end lost 4 bases, the J end lost 4 bases, and 10 bases lay between the germline ends. Together with reference TRBV5-4 and TRBJ2-3, the CDR3 gives the full variable domain: ETGVTQSPTHLIKTRGQQVTLRCSSQSGHNTVSWYQQALGQGPQFIFQYYREEENGRGNFPPRFSGLQFPNYSSELNVNALELDDSALYLCASSKGGADTQYFGPGTRLTVL.